The T cell receptor beta chain described here comes from a study of blood T cell repertoires in COVID-19. Study as a whole: The origin of the acute and convalescent COVID-19 samples was the United States, Italy and Spain. From T cells, B-cell-depleted T cells, or PBMCs came the material, which was cDNA or gDNA.

Germline loops: CDR1 SGDLS, CDR2 YYNGEE. V shed 0 bases and J 2 bases; nucleotides not matched to a gene: 7. The CDR3 is made up of 18 amino acids. Method: immunoSEQ multiplex PCR; TCRdb's copy keeps in-frame clones and lacks some. The sample lists fewer than 300,000 clones, 84% occurring once. The V gene is TRBV9, the J gene TRBJ2-2; 10 bases line up with TRBD2. What was sequenced was peripheral blood. The TCR was taken from a human donor in a cohort sampled during active COVID-19. The chain's CDR3 is CASSVARTSGSNTGELFF. CDR3 DNA sequence: TGTGCCAGCAGCGTAGCCCGGACTAGCGGCAGCAACACCGGGGAGCTGTTTTTT.